Each of the 30 T cell receptor beta chains below was sequenced from the same sample in a study of shared clonotypes between healthy human individuals. Sequencing used immunoSEQ multiplex PCR; TCRdb keeps in-frame clones, though not all of them. This sample has 2 million to 2.5 million clones, with approximately 90% found just once. Input material: naive CD4+ T cells from PBMCs. Subset noted: CD45RA+ positively selected. These receptors were collected from a man younger than 30 in good health. Some clones in this sample may be carry-over from other donors' samples.

V usage is TRBV6-6 and J usage is TRBJ2-1, with 7 positions matching TRBD2. The CDR3 is 13 amino acids. J lost 10 bases, V lost 7 bases, and 10 bases had no gene match. The germline gives CDR1 MNHNY, CDR2 SVGAGI (reference sequence). CDR3 DNA: TGTGCCAGCACCCCCTGGGGGGGGAACGAGCAGTTCTTC. This translates into CASTPWGGNEQFF.

The gene calls are TRBV6-6 and TRBJ1-1; D is unclear. CDR1 is MNHNY and CDR2 is SVGAGI in the germline V gene (reference sequence). CDR3 length: 9 amino acids. The V end was cut by 10 bases, the J end by 6 bases, with 6 bases between. CDR3 coding DNA: TGTGCCACCAACCCTGAAGCTTTCTTT. Its protein is CATNPEAFF.

The chain couples TRBV15 to TRBJ2-3; D call uncertain. V lost 3 bases, J lost 0 bases, and 13 bases lay in between. The CDR3 consists of 16 residues. CDR1 is LNHNV, CDR2 YYDKDF, per germline (reference sequence). The CDR3 loop is CATSRDHGSSTDTQYF. The CDR3 nucleotides read TGTGCCACCAGCAGGGACCACGGCAGTAGCACAGATACGCAGTATTTT. The variable domain in full, completed from reference TRBV15 and TRBJ2-3, reads DAMVIQNPRYQVTQFGKPVTLSCSQTLNHNVMYWYQQKSSQAPKLLFHYYDKDFNNEADTPDNFQSRRPNTSFCFLDIRSPGLGDTAMYLCATSRDHGSSTDTQYFGPGTRLTVL.

With regard to this clone: The same CDR3 arises from other DNA sequences in this sample as well. The chain combines TRBV7-3 with TRBJ1-5; weak D call: TRBD1 (5 bases). From germline, CDR1 is SGHTA and CDR2 FQGTGA. The ends were cut back, 0 bases at V and 6 bases at J, with 9 bases in the middle. The CDR3 extends over 14 amino acids. CDR3 sequence (DNA): TGTGCCAGCAGCTTAACGGGGGGTGGTCAGCCCCAGCATTTT. Translated: CASSLTGGGQPQHF.

The chain is built from TRBV4-2 and TRBJ2-1; 13 nucleotides line up with TRBD2. Germline CDR1 is LGHNA and CDR2 is YNFKEQ. The V segment lost 4 bases and the J segment 7 bases; nucleotides outside the gene matches: 10. There are 17 residues in the CDR3. The CDR3 nucleotides read TGTGCCAGCAGCCCGAGAAGCACTAGCGGGGGGGGAAATGAGCAGTTCTTC. It codes for CASSPRSTSGGGNEQFF.

The chain couples TRBV5-8 to TRBJ2-7, with D unclear. Germline V gene lookup returns CDR1 SGHTS and CDR2 YDEGEE. Trimming shortened V by 0 bases and J by 3 bases, and 16 bases separated the two germline ends. The CDR3 totals 16 residues. CDR3 nucleotide sequence: TGTGCCAGCAGCTTGGGGGCTCCGGACCGCAACTACGAGCAGTACTTC. This codes for CASSLGAPDRNYEQYF.

The CDR3 sequence is CASSQGDPTGEQFF. The CDR3 DNA reads TGTGCCAGCAGCCAAGGGGACCCGACGGGTGAGCAGTTCTTC. The chain links TRBV4-2 to TRBJ2-1; D might be TRBD1 or TRBD2, each matching 5 bases. Per germline, CDR1 LGHNA and CDR2 YNFKEQ. Between the trimmed V and J ends, which lost 1 base and 9 bases, there was a span of 13 bases. CDR3 size: 14 residues.

This clone was recorded once. The chain uses TRBV2 and TRBJ2-3, with TRBD1 as a possible D gene (5 bases). Looked up from germline, CDR1 is SNHLY and CDR2 is FYNNEI. The CDR3 contains 13 residues. Trimming pared 4 bases from V and 8 bases from J, leaving 13 bases between. The CDR3 DNA sequence: TGTGCCAGCAGTGGGCCAGGGTCCGGTACGCAGTATTTT. This gives the protein CASSGPGSGTQYF.

Only a few counts were recorded for this clone. V gene TRBV5-1 combines with J gene TRBJ2-1, with TRBD2 matching over 13 bases. J gave up 4 bases and V 4 bases, and 5 bases lay outside the gene matches. The CDR3 loop spans 16 amino acids. The germline V gene has CDR1 SGHRS and CDR2 YFSETQ. Here the CDR3 reads CASSVPGLAGYNEQFF. The DNA for the CDR3 is TGCGCCAGCAGCGTTCCGGGACTAGCGGGGTACAATGAGCAGTTCTTC.

The V gene is TRBV5-1, the J gene TRBJ2-3; D is unresolved. This CDR3 comprises 14 residues. CDR1 and CDR2 (germline): SGHRS, YFSETQ. V lost 4 bases, J lost 2 bases, and 11 bases lay in between. CDR3 nucleotides: TGCGCCAGCAGCCCCCCGCAGGACACAGATACGCAGTATTTT. Protein: CASSPPQDTDTQYF.

The chain is built from TRBV9 and TRBJ1-3; D gene unclear. The CDR3 spans 15 residues. Germline CDR1 is SGDLS and CDR2 is YYNGEE. The V end was cut by 0 bases, the J end by 5 bases, with 12 bases between. The CDR3 DNA follows: TGTGCCAGCAGCGTAGCGGGGAGGGATCGAAACACCATATATTTT. The encoded protein is CASSVAGRDRNTIYF.

The rearrangement uses TRBV11-3 and TRBJ2-1; 14 positions agree with TRBD2. The J segment lost 9 bases and the V segment lost 5 bases, leaving 6 bases of the junction unmatched. CDR1 and CDR2 from the germline V gene are SGHNT and YENEEA. The CDR3 consists of 15 residues. CDR3 region: CASSPSGLAGVEQFF. In DNA form, the CDR3 reads TGTGCCAGCAGCCCCTCGGGACTAGCGGGAGTTGAGCAGTTCTTC.

The chain recombines TRBV7-8 with TRBJ2-3; 7 nucleotides align to TRBD2. The CDR3 runs 17 residues. The V segment lost 0 bases and the J segment 6 bases; nucleotides outside the gene matches: 12. Germline CDR1 and CDR2: SGHVS and FQNEAQ. CDR3 DNA sequence: TGTGCCAGCAGCTTAGCTCGACTAGCCGTTATTAAGGATACGCAGTATTTT. Protein: CASSLARLAVIKDTQYF.

V and J are TRBV10-3 and TRBJ2-2, with TRBD2 matching 13 bases. Germline V gene data show CDR1 as ENHRY and CDR2 as SYGVKD. This CDR3 is 17 amino acids long. The junction had 7 bases not matched to a gene; V was cut back by 5 bases and J by 4 bases. The CDR3 region is CAISTGLAGAGTGELFF. CDR3 coding DNA: TGTGCCATCAGTACCGGACTAGCGGGAGCTGGCACCGGGGAGCTGTTTTTT.

V gene TRBV6-6 combines with J gene TRBJ2-7; D not resolved. From germline, CDR1 is MNHNY and CDR2 SVGAGI (reference sequence). V lost 0 bases and J lost 0, with 12 bases in between. The CDR3 has 16 residues. The CDR3 DNA follows: TGTGCCAGCAGTTACTCGAGCCCGGCGAGCTCCTACGAGCAGTACTTC. Protein product: CASSYSSPASSYEQYF.

The V and J genes are TRBV5-6 and TRBJ1-2; the match to TRBD1 covers 8 bases. Germline V gene lookup returns CDR1 SGHDT and CDR2 YYEEEE. J was trimmed by 7 bases and V by 0 bases; bases with no gene match: 8. This CDR3 is 15 amino acids long. CDR3 region: CASSLEAGGLRGYTF. CDR3 coding DNA: TGTGCCAGCAGCTTGGAGGCAGGGGGCTTACGTGGCTACACCTTC.

J is TRBJ2-7 and V is TRBV10-1, with 8 bases lining up with TRBD2. The V segment lost 4 bases and the J segment 1 base; nucleotides outside the gene matches: 12. Germline CDR1 and CDR2: WNHNN and SYGVQD (reference sequence). This CDR3 contains 17 residues. DNA of the CDR3: TGCGCCAGCAGTGGGGGCTCCCAACTAGCGGCGTCCTACGAGCAGTACTTC. Translation: CASSGGSQLAASYEQYF.

The CDR3 spells CASSPEDKPNYGYTF. CDR3 sequence (DNA): TGTGCCAGCAGTCCCGAGGACAAACCGAACTATGGCTACACCTTC. This chain joins TRBV27 and TRBJ1-2, with a possible D match to TRBD1 (5 bases). The CDR3 covers 15 residues. Germline V lookup: CDR1 MNHEY, CDR2 SMNVEV (reference sequence). V was clipped by 5 bases and J by 2 bases, with 15 bases between them.

The chain uses TRBV28 and TRBJ1-3, with unresolved D. Trimming took 6 bases from V and 1 from J, leaving 13 bases between them. CDR3 length equals 15 residues. Germline V CDR1 and CDR2: MDHEN, SYDVKM. The DNA of the CDR3 is TGTGCCAGCAGCCCCTCGGTAATTTCTGGAAACACCATATATTTT. Translation gives CASSPSVISGNTIYF.

This chain links TRBV15 with TRBJ1-5, with D possibly matching TRBD1 (5 bases). This CDR3 spans 15 amino acids. From germline, CDR1 is LNHNV and CDR2 YYDKDF (reference sequence). The V end was cut by 4 bases, the J end by 5 bases, with 15 bases between. The DNA for the CDR3 is TGTGCCACCAGCAACCCCCCGGGGGGGTATCAGCCCCAGCATTTT. Protein sequence: CATSNPPGGYQPQHF.

The genes are TRBV27 and TRBJ2-7; 11 bases line up with TRBD1. Germline CDR1 and CDR2: MNHEY and SMNVEV (reference sequence). Trimming cost V 5 bases and J 7 bases; bases outside gene matches: 7. The length of the CDR3 is 14 residues. The DNA for the CDR3 is TGTGCCAGCAGTCGGACAGGGGGCTCGGAAGAGCAGTACTTC. Its translation is CASSRTGGSEEQYF.

The CDR3 region is CASATGPNEQYF. DNA of the CDR3: TGTGCCAGCGCAACAGGGCCCAACGAGCAGTACTTC. This sequence joins TRBV27 and TRBJ2-7; D perhaps matches TRBD1 (6 bases). This CDR3 is built from 12 residues. CDR1 MNHEY and CDR2 SMNVEV come from the germline V gene (reference sequence). V was cut by 8 bases and J by 5 bases, with 13 bases left in between.

This chain connects TRBV6-1 to TRBJ2-5; 9 bases map to TRBD1. V lost 4 bases, J lost 3 bases, and 6 bases stayed unmatched. The CDR3 covers 15 residues. Germline lookup yields CDR1 MNHNS and CDR2 SASEGT. CDR3 protein: CASSASQGAEETQYF. CDR3 bases: TGTGCCAGCAGTGCCTCACAGGGGGCCGAAGAGACCCAGTACTTC.

This clone was recorded once. This specimen includes other DNA sequences encoding the same CDR3. The V gene is TRBV4-1, the J gene TRBJ1-2; D may be TRBD1 (5 bases). The CDR3 is 13 amino acids. Trimming cost V 0 bases and J 5 bases, with 7 bases left between them. Germline V gene data show CDR1 as MGHRA and CDR2 as YSYEKL. CDR3 amino acids: CASSQDGGYGYTF. CDR3 bases: TGCGCCAGCAGCCAAGATGGGGGGTATGGCTACACCTTC.

DNA for the CDR3: TGTGCCAGCAGCTCAGGTTTTAGCGGGAGAAATGAGCAGTTCTTC. Residues: CASSSGFSGRNEQFF. The chain couples TRBV11-1 to TRBJ2-1; TRBD2 matches 9 bases. Unmatched junction bases numbered 8, after V lost 4 bases and J lost 7 bases. The length of the CDR3 is 15 residues. Per the germline V gene, CDR1 is SGHAT and CDR2 is FQDESV (reference sequence).

The rearrangement links TRBV7-2 to TRBJ2-1, with 12 bases lining up with TRBD2. Germline CDR1 is SGHTA and CDR2 is FQGNSA. Unmatched junction bases numbered 14, after V lost 4 bases and J lost 4 bases. CDR3 size: 19 residues. CDR3 region: CASSSRERLAGVRYNEQFF. Here the CDR3 DNA reads TGTGCCAGCAGCTCTAGGGAAAGACTAGCGGGAGTACGGTACAATGAGCAGTTCTTC. Full variable domain (outside the CDR3, taken from reference TRBV7-2 and TRBJ2-1): GAGVSQSPSNKVTEKGKDVELRCDPISGHTALYWYRQSLGQGLEFLIYFQGNSAPDKSGLPSDRFSAERTGGSVSTLTIQRTQQEDSAVYLCASSSRERLAGVRYNEQFFGPGTRLTVL.

This clone was counted a few times. The rearrangement links TRBV7-2 to TRBJ1-1; no firm D call. This CDR3 has 15 amino acids. Germline CDR1 and CDR2: SGHTA and FQGNSA. The V end was cut by 8 bases, the J end by 0 bases, with 16 bases between. The DNA for the CDR3 is TGTGCCAGCTCCTTCATCGCACGCATGAACACTGAAGCTTTCTTT. Its protein product is CASSFIARMNTEAFF.

V usage is TRBV7-2 and J usage is TRBJ2-7; D is perhaps TRBD2 (6 bases). With 5 bases removed from V and 1 base from J, the gap between germline ends came to 15 bases. Per the germline V gene, CDR1 is SGHTA and CDR2 is FQGNSA. The CDR3 has 15 residues. The CDR3: CASSRGASDSYEQYF. The CDR3 bases are TGTGCCAGCAGCCGAGGGGCTAGCGATTCCTACGAGCAGTACTTC. The full variable domain, with the rest looked up from reference TRBV7-2 and TRBJ2-7, is GAGVSQSPSNKVTEKGKDVELRCDPISGHTALYWYRQSLGQGLEFLIYFQGNSAPDKSGLPSDRFSAERTGGSVSTLTIQRTQQEDSAVYLCASSRGASDSYEQYFGPGTRLTVT.

The genes are TRBV7-9 and TRBJ2-5; 8 nucleotides agree with TRBD2. The ends lost 1 base at V and 4 bases at J; junction bases unmatched: 5. Germline V gene sequence: CDR1 SEHNR, CDR2 FQNEAQ (reference sequence). The length of the CDR3 is 15 residues. Here the CDR3 reads CASSLGTGGSETQYF. Written as DNA, the CDR3 is TGTGCCAGCAGCTTAGGGACGGGGGGGTCAGAGACCCAGTACTTC.

About this clone: Additional DNA sequences in this sample encode the identical CDR3. CDR3 coding DNA: TGTGCCACCAGCAGGGGCCGGAACACCGGGGAGCTGTTTTTT. Residues: CATSRGRNTGELFF. The rearrangement links TRBV15 to TRBJ2-2; D call uncertain. This CDR3 is built from 14 residues. Per germline, CDR1 LNHNV and CDR2 YYDKDF (reference sequence). The V gene lost 3 bases and the J gene lost 1 base, with 6 bases spanning the gap.